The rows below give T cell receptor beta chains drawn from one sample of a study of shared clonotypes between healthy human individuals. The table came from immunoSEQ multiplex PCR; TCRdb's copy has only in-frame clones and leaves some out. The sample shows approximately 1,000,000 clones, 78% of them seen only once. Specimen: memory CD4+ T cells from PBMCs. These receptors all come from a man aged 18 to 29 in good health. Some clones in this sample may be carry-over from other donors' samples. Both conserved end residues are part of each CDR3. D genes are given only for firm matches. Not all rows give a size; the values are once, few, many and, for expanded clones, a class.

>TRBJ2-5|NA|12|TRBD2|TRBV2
CATRLAGETQYF
TGTGCCACCCGACTAGCCGGAGAGACCCAGTACTTC
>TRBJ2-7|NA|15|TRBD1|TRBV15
CATSRDRGLAHEQYF
TGTGCCACCAGCAGGGACAGGGGGTTGGCCCACGAGCAGTACTTC
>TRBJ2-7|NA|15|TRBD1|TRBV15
CATSLPGQSSYEQYF
TGTGCCACCAGCCTACCGGGACAGAGCTCCTACGAGCAGTACTTC
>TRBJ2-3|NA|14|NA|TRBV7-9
CASSLSGYGDTQYF
TGTGCCAGCAGCTTAAGCGGTTATGGAGATACGCAGTATTTT
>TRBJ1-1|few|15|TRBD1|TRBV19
CASSTRQGVNTEAFF
TGTGCCAGTAGTACTCGACAGGGAGTGAACACTGAAGCTTTCTTT
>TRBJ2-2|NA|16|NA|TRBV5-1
CASSLLGQGNPGELFF
TGCGCCAGCAGCTTGTTGGGGCAGGGGAATCCCGGGGAGCTGTTTTTT
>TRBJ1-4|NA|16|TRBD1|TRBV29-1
CSVIYGARTGGEKLFF
TGCAGCGTTATCTACGGGGCGAGGACAGGGGGCGAAAAACTGTTTTTT
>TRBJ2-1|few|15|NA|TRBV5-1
CASSPLLSGNNEQFF
TGCGCCAGCAGCCCGTTATTATCCGGTAACAATGAGCAGTTCTTC
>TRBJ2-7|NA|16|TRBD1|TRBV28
CASSSLVRTGGGEQYF
TGTGCCAGCAGTTCATTGGTTAGGACAGGGGGCGGCGAGCAGTACTTC
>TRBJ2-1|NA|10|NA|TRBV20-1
CSASGREQFF
TGCAGTGCTAGCGGGCGGGAGCAGTTCTTC
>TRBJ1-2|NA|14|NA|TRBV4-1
CASSQGSGSYGYTF
TGCGCCAGCAGCCAAGGGTCAGGGAGCTATGGCTACACCTTC
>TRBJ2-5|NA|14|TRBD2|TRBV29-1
CSVPRGTSKETQYF
TGCAGCGTTCCGAGGGGGACTAGCAAAGAGACCCAGTACTTC
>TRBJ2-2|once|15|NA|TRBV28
CASSSPLEGVGELFF
TGTGCCAGCAGCTCCCCCTTGGAGGGGGTCGGGGAGCTGTTTTTT
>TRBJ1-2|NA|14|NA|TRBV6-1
CASSLREGVGGYTF
TGTGCCAGCAGCCTCAGAGAAGGGGTGGGAGGCTACACCTTC
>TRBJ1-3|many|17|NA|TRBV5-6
CASSTAGGRGSGNTIYF
TGTGCCAGCAGCACCGCGGGGGGCAGGGGTTCTGGAAACACCATATATTTT
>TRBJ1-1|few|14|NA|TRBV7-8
CASSDREGYTEAFF
TGTGCCAGCAGCGACCGGGAGGGGTACACTGAAGCTTTCTTT
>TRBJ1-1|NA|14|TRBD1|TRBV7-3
CASSTGQGGTEAFF
TGTGCCAGCAGCACGGGACAGGGCGGGACTGAAGCTTTCTTT
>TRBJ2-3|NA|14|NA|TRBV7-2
CASSLARNTDTQYF
TGTGCCAGCAGCTTAGCTAGAAACACAGATACGCAGTATTTT
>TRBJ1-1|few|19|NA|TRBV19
CASSIAVPRGFIKNTEAFF
TGTGCCAGTAGTATAGCGGTCCCCAGGGGCTTTATCAAGAACACTGAAGCTTTCTTT
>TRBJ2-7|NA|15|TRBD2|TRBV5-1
CASTEGTSAAYEQYF
TGCGCCAGCACAGAAGGGACTAGCGCGGCCTACGAGCAGTACTTC
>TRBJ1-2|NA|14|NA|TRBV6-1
CATSPGTANYGYTF
TGTGCCACATCCCCGGGGACCGCTAACTATGGCTACACCTTC
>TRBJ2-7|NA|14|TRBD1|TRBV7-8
CASSLDRLSYEQYF
TGTGCCAGCAGCCTGGACAGGCTTAGTTACGAGCAGTACTTC
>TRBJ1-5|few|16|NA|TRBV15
CATSKGDQGVGQPQHF
TGTGCCACCAGCAAAGGGGATCAGGGAGTGGGTCAGCCCCAGCATTTT
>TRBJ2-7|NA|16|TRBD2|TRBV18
CASSPPTSGRGYEQYF
TGTGCCAGCTCACCACCGACTAGCGGGAGGGGGTACGAGCAGTACTTC
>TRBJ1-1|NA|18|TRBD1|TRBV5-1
CASSRGQGGHFLNTEAFF
TGCGCCAGCAGCCGGGGACAGGGTGGCCATTTTTTGAACACTGAAGCTTTCTTT
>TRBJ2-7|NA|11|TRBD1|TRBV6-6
CASSDQQGVYF
TGTGCCAGCAGTGACCAACAGGGGGTCTACTTC
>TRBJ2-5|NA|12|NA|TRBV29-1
CSVHGGGETQYF
TGCAGCGTTCACGGGGGCGGGGAGACCCAGTACTTC
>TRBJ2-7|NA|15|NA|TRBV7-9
CASSLAFTGSNEQYF
TGTGCCAGCAGCTTAGCCTTCACAGGGAGCAACGAGCAGTACTTC
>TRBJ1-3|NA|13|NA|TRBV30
CAWCIQFGNTIYF
TGTGCCTGGTGTATCCAATTTGGAAACACCATATATTTT
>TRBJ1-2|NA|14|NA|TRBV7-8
CASSLEDSNYGYTF
TGTGCCAGCAGCTTAGAGGACAGCAATTATGGCTACACCTTC
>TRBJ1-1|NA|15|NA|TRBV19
CASSIWGRSNTEAFF
TGTGCCAGTAGTATTTGGGGTCGCTCGAACACTGAAGCTTTCTTT
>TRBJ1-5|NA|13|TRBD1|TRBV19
CASQDRGNQPQHF
TGTGCCAGCCAAGACAGGGGAAATCAGCCCCAGCATTTT
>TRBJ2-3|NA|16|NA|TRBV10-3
CAISHSGGFGTDTQYF
TGTGCCATCAGTCACTCTGGGGGATTTGGGACAGATACGCAGTATTTT
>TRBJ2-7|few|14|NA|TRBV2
CASSPLALTYEQYF
TGTGCCAGCAGCCCCCTAGCGCTTACCTACGAGCAGTACTTC
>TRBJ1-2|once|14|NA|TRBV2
CASSVGTANYGYTF
TGTGCCAGCAGTGTTGGGACCGCTAACTATGGCTACACCTTC
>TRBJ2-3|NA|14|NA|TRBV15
CATSRGVGSDTQYF
TGTGCCACCAGCAGAGGGGTCGGATCAGATACGCAGTATTTT
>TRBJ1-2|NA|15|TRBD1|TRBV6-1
CASRYDRVPHYGYTF
TGTGCCAGCAGATATGACAGGGTCCCCCACTATGGCTACACCTTC
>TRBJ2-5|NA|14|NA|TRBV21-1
CASSKAGGPETQYF
TGTGCCAGCAGCAAAGCGGGGGGCCCAGAGACCCAGTACTTC
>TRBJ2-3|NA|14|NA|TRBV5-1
CASSLGGNTDTQYF
TGCGCCAGCAGCTTAGGAGGGAATACAGATACGCAGTATTTT
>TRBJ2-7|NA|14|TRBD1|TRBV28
CASSFGQGGYEQYF
TGTGCCAGCAGTTTTGGACAGGGTGGTTACGAGCAGTACTTC
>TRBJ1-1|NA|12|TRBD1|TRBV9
CASSAGQGGAFF
TGTGCCAGCAGCGCCGGACAGGGGGGAGCTTTCTTT
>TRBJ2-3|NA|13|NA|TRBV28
CASTPAGTDTQYF
TGTGCCAGCACCCCAGCGGGCACAGATACGCAGTATTTT
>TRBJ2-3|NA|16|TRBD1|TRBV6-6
CASRGWGQKAMDTQYF
TGTGCCAGCAGGGGATGGGGACAGAAGGCCATGGATACGCAGTATTTT